One sample yielded the 5 T cell receptor beta chains listed below, sequenced in a study of CD8 T cells in ankylosing spondylitis. TCRdb re-derived calls from the 5' RACE reads in MiXCR, one entry per CDR3 protein. The table records about 250,000 distinct CDR3 sequences, around 8% of them present only once. The specimen sequenced was blood, either unsorted or a sorted T cell fraction (not recorded which). These TCRs come from a female donor with ankylosing spondylitis or in good health (not recorded which).

A note on this clonotype: Possible read error: a much larger clone is one base away. The J gene is TRBJ1-1, the V gene TRBV18; D possibly corresponds to TRBD1 (6 bases). Germline CDR1 KGHSH, CDR2 LQKENI. The V end lost 6 bases, the J end lost 4 bases, and 12 bases lay between the germline ends. CDR3 length: 13 residues. CDR3 nucleotide sequence: TGTGCCAGCTCCCCTGGACAGATCACTGAAGCTTTCTTT. As protein: CASSPGQITEAFF.

This clonotype was observed many times. The chain uses TRBV6-2 or TRBV6-3 and TRBJ1-3; D is unresolved. In germline, CDR1 is MNHEY, CDR2 SVGEGT. The CDR3 runs to 17 residues. V was trimmed by 8 bases and J by 0 bases, leaving 20 bases between them. This chain's CDR3 is CASGRVSRAVSGNTIYF. Written as DNA, the CDR3 is TGTGCCAGCGGAAGAGTCTCGAGGGCCGTCTCTGGAAACACCATATATTTT.

This clonotype was counted between two and nine times. The J gene is TRBJ1-1, the V gene TRBV20-1; D unclear. The CDR3 sequence is 12 residues long. V lost 3 bases and J 2 bases, leaving 7 bases between the germline ends. From germline, CDR1 is DFQATT and CDR2 SNEGSKA (reference sequence). The CDR3 DNA reads as TGCAGTGCTAGTGGGTTCAACACTGAAGCTTTCTTT. It codes for CSASGFNTEAFF.

This clonotype has a count of ten or more. The gene calls are TRBV5-1 and TRBJ2-7; unclear D gene. V dropped 5 bases and J dropped 4 bases, with 13 bases sitting between them. Germline assignment: CDR1 SGHRS and CDR2 YFSETQ. The CDR3 is 13 amino acids. The CDR3 region has the DNA TGCGCCAGCAGACCCAGGAGCCATTACGAGCAGTACTTC. Its translation is CASRPRSHYEQYF.

This clonotype showed up many times. The chain couples TRBV7-9 to TRBJ1-5; tentatively, D is TRBD1 (6 bases). Germline V gene lookup returns CDR1 SEHNR and CDR2 FQNEAQ (reference sequence). There are 12 residues in the CDR3. V was clipped by 6 bases and J by 6 bases, with 9 bases between them. The CDR3 sequence is CASSPGVQPQHF. CDR3 nucleotide sequence: TGTGCCAGCAGTCCAGGGGTTCAGCCCCAGCATTTT.